This TCR beta chain was captured by sequencing in a study of blood T cell repertoires in COVID-19. The CDR3 loop spans 11 amino acids. With V trimmed by 8 bases and J by 11 bases, 6 bases remained unmatched. Some clones are missing from TCRdb's copy, which holds only in-frame ones; the method was immunoSEQ multiplex PCR. The sample contains about 150,000 clones, approximately 87% of which appear only once. The sample taken for sequencing was peripheral blood. The sequence was collected from a man in his fifties with active COVID-19. J is TRBJ1-5 and V is TRBV12-3 or TRBV12-4, with 7 bases lining up with TRBD1. CDR3 nucleotides: TGTGCCAGCGGACGACAGGGTACCCAGCATTTT. This gives the protein CASGRQGTQHF.